This T cell receptor (beta chain) originates from a study of siplizumab effects on memory and regulatory T cells. Findings of the study overall: Siplizumab significantly decreased alloreactive sequences from unstimulated CD4+ memory cells.

After removal of 7 bases from V and 15 bases from J, the junction contained 14 bases not matched to a gene. This CDR3 contains 14 residues. Germline-derived CDR1 and CDR2 are MNHEY and SMNVEV (reference sequence). Here immunoSEQ multiplex PCR was the method, and the copy in TCRdb shows in-frame clones only, minus some. The sample shows over 60,000 clones, about 89% of them seen only once. Regarding this clone: Its specificity is unknown.

The receptor was derived from a human donor in good health. V usage is TRBV27 and J usage is TRBJ2-1; 11 bases map to TRBD2. Sequenced material: CD8+ T cells sorted from blood. The CDR3 is CASKSLAGGLGRFF. As DNA, the CDR3 is TGTGCCAGCAAAAGCCTAGCGGGAGGACTAGGTCGGTTCTTC.